Below, 5 T cell receptor beta chains from the same sample are listed, as sequenced in a study of T cells after yellow fever vaccination. MiXCR was run by TCRdb on the 5' RACE reads, yielding one entry per CDR3 protein. Counted here are a few hundred thousand distinct CDR3 sequences, about 5% occurring once; the ten biggest clones make up more than 3%. Sequenced here: CD4+ T cells sorted from PBMCs, sampled on the day of the yellow fever booster vaccination. All receptors come from a man between 18 and 29 years old who received the YFV17D yellow fever vaccine.

This clonotype was counted at least ten times. V and J are TRBV7-2 and TRBJ2-5, with 9 positions matching TRBD2. CDR3 size: 14 residues. Trimming removed 6 bases from V and 7 bases from J; junction bases left unmatched: 9. CDR1 is SGHTA, CDR2 FQGNSA, per germline. The CDR3 region is CASRSGGQAGTQYF. The DNA for the CDR3 is TGTGCCAGCAGGAGCGGGGGGCAGGCTGGGACCCAGTACTTC.

Ten or more counts support this clonotype. V is TRBV9 and J is TRBJ2-7, with D maybe TRBD1 (5 bases). The V gene's germline CDR1 is SGDLS and CDR2 YYNGEE. V shed 0 bases and J shed 4 bases, with 14 bases lying between them. The CDR3 loop spans 15 amino acids. The CDR3, as DNA: TGTGCCAGCAGCGTAGTGGCCAGGGCCCCTTACGAGCAGTACGTC. This translates into CASSVVARAPYEQYV.

This clonotype was counted only a few times. V gene TRBV20-1 combines with J gene TRBJ1-2; unclear D gene. Germline CDR1 and CDR2: DFQATT and SNEGSKA (reference sequence). The CDR3 loop spans 14 amino acids. V lost 1 base to trimming and J lost 0 bases, with 9 bases between them. CDR3 sequence: CSARAPRANYGYTF. CDR3 DNA sequence: TGCAGTGCTAGAGCCCCGCGGGCTAACTATGGCTACACCTTC.

The sample holds a few counts of this clonotype. The V gene is TRBV5-1, the J gene TRBJ2-1; D call uncertain. The germline V and J ends were trimmed by 4 bases and 7 bases, with 21 bases remaining between them. CDR3 length: 16 residues. The germline V gene encodes CDR1 SGHRS and CDR2 YFSETQ. The CDR3 region has the DNA TGCGCCAGCAGCGCCCCGCAGGCCCATTCCACTAATGAGCAGTTCTTC. Amino acids: CASSAPQAHSTNEQFF.

This clonotype was observed at least ten times. This sequence joins TRBV6-6 and TRBJ2-7; D not resolved. The ends were cut back, 6 bases at V and 0 bases at J, with 18 bases in the middle. Germline V lookup: CDR1 MNHNY, CDR2 SVGAGI (reference sequence). The CDR3 is made up of 16 amino acids. As DNA, the CDR3 is TGTGCCAGCAGCCCTACTGGACCCCTCAGCTCCTACGAGCAGTACTTC. Translated, it gives CASSPTGPLSSYEQYF.